The T cell receptor beta chain described here comes from a study of cytomegalovirus exposure and HLA in healthy donors. Study conclusions and caveats: Cytomegalovirus status was reportedly diagnosed by the classifier with high specificity and sensitivity.

As to this clone: Its matching antigen is unknown.

In the PCR, 60 Vbeta and 13 Jbeta primers were used. TCRdb's copy holds only in-frame clones and misses some; the assay was immunoSEQ multiplex PCR. Found here are hundreds of thousands of clones, around 80% of them singletons; the top ten hold about 2.5%. Sequenced sample: PBMCs. This TCR was recovered from an older woman in good health and CMV-seropositive.

The CDR3: CAWSVGYGYTF. CDR3 DNA: TGTGCCTGGAGTGTCGGCTATGGCTACACCTTC. The chain links TRBV30 to TRBJ1-2; no clear D. The CDR3 has 11 residues. Germline loops: CDR1 GTSNPN, CDR2 SVGIG (reference sequence). Trimming cost V 0 bases and J 4 bases, with 3 bases left between them.